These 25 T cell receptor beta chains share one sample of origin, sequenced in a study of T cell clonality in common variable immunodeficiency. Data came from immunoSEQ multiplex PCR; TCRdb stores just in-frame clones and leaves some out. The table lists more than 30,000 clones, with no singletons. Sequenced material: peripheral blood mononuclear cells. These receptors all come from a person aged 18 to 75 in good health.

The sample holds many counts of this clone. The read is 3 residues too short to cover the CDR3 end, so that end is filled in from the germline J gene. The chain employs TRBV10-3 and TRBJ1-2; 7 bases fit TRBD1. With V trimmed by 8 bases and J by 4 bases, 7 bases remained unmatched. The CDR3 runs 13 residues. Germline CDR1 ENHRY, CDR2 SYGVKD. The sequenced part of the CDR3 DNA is TGTGCCATCGCACAGGGGCCGGTCTATGGC. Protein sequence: CAIAQGPVYG. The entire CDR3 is CAIAQGPVYGYTF.

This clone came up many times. The sequenced CDR3 bases are TGCAGTGCTCCCCCTGCAGCGGGGACATCCTACGAG. This encodes CSAPPAAGTSYE. The CDR3, in full, reads CSAPPAAGTSYEQYF. The rearrangement uses TRBV20-1 and TRBJ2-7; possibly TRBD2 for D (7 bases). Read sequence stops 3 residues before the CDR3 end, and the germline J gene provides the missing end. Trimming shortened V by 5 bases and J by 1 base, and 18 bases separated the two germline ends. The CDR3 has 15 amino acids. CDR1 is DFQATT, CDR2 SNEGSKA, per germline (reference sequence).

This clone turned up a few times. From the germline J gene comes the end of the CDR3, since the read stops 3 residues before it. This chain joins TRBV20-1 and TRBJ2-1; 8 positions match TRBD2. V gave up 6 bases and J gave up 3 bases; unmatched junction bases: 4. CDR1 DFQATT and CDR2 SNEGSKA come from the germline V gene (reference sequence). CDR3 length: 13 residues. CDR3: CSADSGNYNEQFF. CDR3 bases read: TGCAGTGCGGATAGCGGGAACTACAATGAG.

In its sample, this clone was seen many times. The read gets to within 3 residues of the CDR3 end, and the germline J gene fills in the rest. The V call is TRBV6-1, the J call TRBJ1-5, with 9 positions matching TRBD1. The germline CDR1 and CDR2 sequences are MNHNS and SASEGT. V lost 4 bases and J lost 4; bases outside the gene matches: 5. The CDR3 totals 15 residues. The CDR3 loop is CASSATTGGNQPQHF. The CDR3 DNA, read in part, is TGTGCCAGCAGTGCTACGACAGGGGGGAATCAGCCC.

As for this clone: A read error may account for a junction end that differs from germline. The sequenced part of the CDR3 DNA is TGTGCCAGCAGCGTAACAGGGCTGGAGGGTGAA. Amino acids: CASSVTGLEGE. The whole CDR3 sequence reads CASSVTGLEGEAFF. The V and J genes are TRBV7-3 and TRBJ1-1; D is perhaps TRBD1 (6 bases). Sequencing ends 3 residues short of the CDR3 end; the germline J gene provides the rest. CDR3 length equals 14 residues. Germline loops: CDR1 SGHTA, CDR2 FQGTGA.

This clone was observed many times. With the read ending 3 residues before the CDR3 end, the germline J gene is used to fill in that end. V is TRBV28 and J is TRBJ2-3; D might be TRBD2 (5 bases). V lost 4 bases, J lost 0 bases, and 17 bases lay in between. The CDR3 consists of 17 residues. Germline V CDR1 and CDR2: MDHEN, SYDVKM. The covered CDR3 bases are TGTGCCAGCAGTTCCCCCTATTCGCTAGCTAGCACAGATACG. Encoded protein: CASSSPYSLASTDT. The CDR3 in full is CASSSPYSLASTDTQYF.

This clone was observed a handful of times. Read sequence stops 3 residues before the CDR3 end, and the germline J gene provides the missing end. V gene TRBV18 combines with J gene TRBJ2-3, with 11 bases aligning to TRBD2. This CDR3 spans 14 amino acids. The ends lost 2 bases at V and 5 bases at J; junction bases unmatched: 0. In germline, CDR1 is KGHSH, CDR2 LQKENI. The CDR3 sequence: CASSPGTSGDTQYF. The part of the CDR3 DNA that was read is TGTGCCAGCTCACCAGGGACTAGCGGAGATACG.

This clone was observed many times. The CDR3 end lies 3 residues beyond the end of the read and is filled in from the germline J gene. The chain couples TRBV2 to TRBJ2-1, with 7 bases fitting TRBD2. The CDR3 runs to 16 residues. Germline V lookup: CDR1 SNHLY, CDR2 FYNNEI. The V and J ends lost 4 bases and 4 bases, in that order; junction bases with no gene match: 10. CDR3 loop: CASSGAGTNEYNEQFF. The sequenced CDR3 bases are TGTGCCAGCAGTGGCGCCGGGACTAACGAATACAATGAG.

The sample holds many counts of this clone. CDR3 region: CSVGYGYSGGNIQYF. The CDR3 DNA, read in part, is TGCAGCGTTGGGTACGGTTATAGCGGGGGAAACATT. This chain uses TRBV29-1 with TRBJ2-4; 9 bases fit TRBD2. The CDR3 end is not reached by the read, which stops 3 residues before it; the germline J gene fills it in. Germline-derived CDR1 and CDR2 are SQVTM and ANQGSEA. There are 15 residues in the CDR3. V gave up 4 bases and J gave up 6 bases; unmatched junction bases: 10. The full variable domain, with the rest looked up from reference TRBV29-1 and TRBJ2-4, is SAVISQKPSRDICQRGTSLTIQCQVDSQVTMMFWYRQQPGQSLTLIATANQGSEATYESGFVIDKFPISRPNLTFSTLTVSNMSPEDSSIYLCSVGYGYSGGNIQYFGAGTRLSVL.

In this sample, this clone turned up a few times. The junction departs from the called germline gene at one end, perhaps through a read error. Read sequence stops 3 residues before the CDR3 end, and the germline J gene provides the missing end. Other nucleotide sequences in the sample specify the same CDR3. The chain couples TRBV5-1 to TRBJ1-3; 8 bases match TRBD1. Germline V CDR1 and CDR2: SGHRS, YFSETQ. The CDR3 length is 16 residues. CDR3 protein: CASSLVGQGAGNTIYF. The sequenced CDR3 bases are TGCGCCAGCAGCTTGGTCGGGCAGGGGGCTGGAAACACG.

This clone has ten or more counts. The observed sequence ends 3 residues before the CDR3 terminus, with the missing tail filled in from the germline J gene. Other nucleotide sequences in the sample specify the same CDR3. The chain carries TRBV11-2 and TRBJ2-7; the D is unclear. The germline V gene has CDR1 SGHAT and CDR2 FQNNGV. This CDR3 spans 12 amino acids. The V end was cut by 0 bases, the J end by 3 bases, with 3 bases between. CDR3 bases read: TGTGCCAGCAGCTTAGATCGCTACGAG. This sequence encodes CASSLDRYE. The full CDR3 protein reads CASSLDRYEQYF.

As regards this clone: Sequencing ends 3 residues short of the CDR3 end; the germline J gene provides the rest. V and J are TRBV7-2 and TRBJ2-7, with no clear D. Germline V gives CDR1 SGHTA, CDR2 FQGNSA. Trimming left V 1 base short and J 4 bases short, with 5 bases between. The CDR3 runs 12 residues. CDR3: CASSLVRYEQYF. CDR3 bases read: TGTGCCAGCAGCTTAGTGAGGTACGAG.

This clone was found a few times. CDR3 protein: CASSASQETQYF. The sequenced CDR3 bases are TGTGCCAGCAGCGCGAGCCAAGAGACC. The chain carries TRBV11-1 and TRBJ2-5, with D uncertain. Coverage ceases 3 residues before the CDR3 finishes, and the germline J gene fills in the end. The CDR3 length is 12 residues. V was pared by 5 bases and J by 1 base, with 5 bases between. Germline CDR1 is SGHAT and CDR2 is FQDESV (reference sequence).

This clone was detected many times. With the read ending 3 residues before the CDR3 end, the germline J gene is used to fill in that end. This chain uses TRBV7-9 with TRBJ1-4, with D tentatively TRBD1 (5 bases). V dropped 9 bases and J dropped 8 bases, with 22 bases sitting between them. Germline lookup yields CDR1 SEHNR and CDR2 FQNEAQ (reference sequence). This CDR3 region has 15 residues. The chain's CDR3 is CASTRSGVREEKLFF. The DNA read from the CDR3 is TGTGCCAGTACCCGTTCTGGAGTCAGGGAGGAAAAA.

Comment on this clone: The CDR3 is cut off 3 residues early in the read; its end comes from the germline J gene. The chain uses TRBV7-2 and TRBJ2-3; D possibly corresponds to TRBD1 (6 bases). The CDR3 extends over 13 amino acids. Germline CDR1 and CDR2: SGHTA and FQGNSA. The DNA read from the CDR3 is TGTGCCAGCAGCCGGACAGCCCAAGAGACG. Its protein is CASSRTAQET. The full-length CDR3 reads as CASSRTAQETQYF.

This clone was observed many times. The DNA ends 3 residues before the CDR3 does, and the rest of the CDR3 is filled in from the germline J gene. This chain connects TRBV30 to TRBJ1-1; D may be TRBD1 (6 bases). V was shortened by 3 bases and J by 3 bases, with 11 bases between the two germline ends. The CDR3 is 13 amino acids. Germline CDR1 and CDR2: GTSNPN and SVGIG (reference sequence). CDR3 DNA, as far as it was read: TGTGCCTGGAGCCAGGGGTTGGACACTGAA. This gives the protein CAWSQGLDTE. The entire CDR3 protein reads CAWSQGLDTEAFF.

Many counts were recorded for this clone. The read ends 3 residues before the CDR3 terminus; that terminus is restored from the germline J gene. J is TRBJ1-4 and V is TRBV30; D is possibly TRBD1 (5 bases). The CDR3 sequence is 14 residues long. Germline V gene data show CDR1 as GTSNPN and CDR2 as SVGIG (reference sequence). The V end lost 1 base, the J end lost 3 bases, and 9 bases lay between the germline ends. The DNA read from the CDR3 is TGTGCCTGGAGTGACCCAGGGCCTAATGAAAAA. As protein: CAWSDPGPNEK. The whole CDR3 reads CAWSDPGPNEKLFF.

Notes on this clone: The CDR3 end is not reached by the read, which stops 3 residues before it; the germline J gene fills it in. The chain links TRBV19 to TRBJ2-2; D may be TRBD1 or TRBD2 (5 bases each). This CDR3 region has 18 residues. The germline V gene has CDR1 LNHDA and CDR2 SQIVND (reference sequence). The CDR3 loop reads CASSISSSGSSYNSPLFF. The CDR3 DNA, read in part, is TGTGCCAGTAGTATATCATCCTCAGGGAGCTCCTATAATTCACCG.

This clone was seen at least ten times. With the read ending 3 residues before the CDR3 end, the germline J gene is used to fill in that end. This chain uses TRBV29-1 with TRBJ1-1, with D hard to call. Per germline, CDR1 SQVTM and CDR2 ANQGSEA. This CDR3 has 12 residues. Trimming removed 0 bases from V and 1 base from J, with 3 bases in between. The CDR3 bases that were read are TGCAGCGTTGAAGAAGGGAACACTGAA. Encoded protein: CSVEEGNTE. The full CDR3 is CSVEEGNTEAFF.

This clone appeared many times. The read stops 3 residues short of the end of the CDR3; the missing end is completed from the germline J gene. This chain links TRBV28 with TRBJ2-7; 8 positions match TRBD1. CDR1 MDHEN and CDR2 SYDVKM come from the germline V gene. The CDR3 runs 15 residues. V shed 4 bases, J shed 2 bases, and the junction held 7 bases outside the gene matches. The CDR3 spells CASSSPTGAPYEQYF. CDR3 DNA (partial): TGTGCCAGCAGTTCGCCGACAGGGGCCCCCTACGAG.

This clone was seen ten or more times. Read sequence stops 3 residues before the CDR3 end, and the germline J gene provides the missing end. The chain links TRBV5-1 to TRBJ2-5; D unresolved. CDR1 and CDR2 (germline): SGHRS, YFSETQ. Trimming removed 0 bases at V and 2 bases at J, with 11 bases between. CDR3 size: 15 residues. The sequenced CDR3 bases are TGCGCCAGCAGCTTGGAGTCAGGCGAACAAGAGACC. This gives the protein CASSLESGEQET. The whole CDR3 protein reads CASSLESGEQETQYF.

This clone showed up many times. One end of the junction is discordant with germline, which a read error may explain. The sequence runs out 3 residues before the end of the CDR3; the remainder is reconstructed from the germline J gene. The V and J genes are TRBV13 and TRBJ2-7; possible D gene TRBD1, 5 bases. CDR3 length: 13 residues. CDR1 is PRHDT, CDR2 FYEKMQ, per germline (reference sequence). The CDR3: CASSLDREYEQYF. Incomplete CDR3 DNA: TGTGCCAGCAGTTTAGACAGAGAATACGAG.

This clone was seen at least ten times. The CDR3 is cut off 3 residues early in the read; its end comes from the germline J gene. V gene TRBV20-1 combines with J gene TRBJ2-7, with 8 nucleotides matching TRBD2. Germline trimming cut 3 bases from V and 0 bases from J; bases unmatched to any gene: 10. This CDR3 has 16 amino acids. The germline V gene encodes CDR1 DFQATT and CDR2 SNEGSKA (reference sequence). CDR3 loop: CSARDTSGSPSYEQYF. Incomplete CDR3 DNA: TGCAGTGCTAGGGATACGAGCGGGAGCCCCTCCTACGAG.

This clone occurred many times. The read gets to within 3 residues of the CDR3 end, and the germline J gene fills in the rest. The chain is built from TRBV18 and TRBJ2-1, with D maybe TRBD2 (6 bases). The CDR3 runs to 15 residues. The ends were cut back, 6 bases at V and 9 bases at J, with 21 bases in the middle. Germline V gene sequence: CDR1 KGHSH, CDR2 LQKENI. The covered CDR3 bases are TGTGCCAGCTCGCCAGGTTTCGGGACTCGGCCTGAG. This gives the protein CASSPGFGTRPE. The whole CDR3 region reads CASSPGFGTRPEQFF. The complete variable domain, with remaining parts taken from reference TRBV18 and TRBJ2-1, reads NAGVMQNPRHLVRRRGQEARLRCSPMKGHSHVYWYRQLPEEGLKFMVYLQKENIIDESGMPKERFSAEFPKEGPSILRIQQVVRGDSAAYFCASSPGFGTRPEQFFGPGTRLTVL.

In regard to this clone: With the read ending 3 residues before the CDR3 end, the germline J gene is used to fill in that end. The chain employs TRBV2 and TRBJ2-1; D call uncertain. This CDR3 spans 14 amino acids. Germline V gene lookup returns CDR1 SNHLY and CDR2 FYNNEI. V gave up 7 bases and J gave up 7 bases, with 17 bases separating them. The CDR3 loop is CASKALYSVNEQFF. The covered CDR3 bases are TGTGCCAGCAAAGCGCTATACTCAGTTAATGAG. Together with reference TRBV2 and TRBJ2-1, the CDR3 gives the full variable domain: EPEVTQTPSHQVTQMGQEVILRCVPISNHLYFYWYRQILGQKVEFLVSFYNNEISEKSEIFDDQFSVERPDGSNFTLKIRSTKLEDSAMYFCASKALYSVNEQFFGPGTRLTVL.